This T cell receptor (beta chain) was found in a study of CD8 T cells in Susac syndrome. CD8+ and CD4+ T cells circulating in blood were sequenced for TCR beta. The CDR3 loop spans 15 amino acids. Germline CDR1 SGHAT, CDR2 FQNNGV. The germline V and J ends were trimmed by 3 bases and 7 bases, with 16 bases remaining between them. RNA, at about 0.45 to 1 ug, was reverse transcribed with random hexamers. Amplification of TCR beta CDR3 was carried out by immunoSEQ multiplex PCR, which covered 54 Vbeta and 13 Jbeta segments. TCRdb itself ran the immunoSEQ multiplex PCR reads through MiXCR, one entry per CDR3 protein. The data hold some 190,000 distinct CDR3 sequences, with 85% to 95% observed a single time.

The genes are TRBV11-2 and TRBJ1-5; tentatively, D is TRBD1 (5 bases). Sequencing input: CD4+ T cells from PBMCs. The TCR sequence derives from a human donor in good health. CDR3: CASSFAGEVGQPQHF. The CDR3 nucleotides read TGTGCCAGCAGCTTCGCGGGGGAGGTCGGACAGCCCCAGCATTTT.